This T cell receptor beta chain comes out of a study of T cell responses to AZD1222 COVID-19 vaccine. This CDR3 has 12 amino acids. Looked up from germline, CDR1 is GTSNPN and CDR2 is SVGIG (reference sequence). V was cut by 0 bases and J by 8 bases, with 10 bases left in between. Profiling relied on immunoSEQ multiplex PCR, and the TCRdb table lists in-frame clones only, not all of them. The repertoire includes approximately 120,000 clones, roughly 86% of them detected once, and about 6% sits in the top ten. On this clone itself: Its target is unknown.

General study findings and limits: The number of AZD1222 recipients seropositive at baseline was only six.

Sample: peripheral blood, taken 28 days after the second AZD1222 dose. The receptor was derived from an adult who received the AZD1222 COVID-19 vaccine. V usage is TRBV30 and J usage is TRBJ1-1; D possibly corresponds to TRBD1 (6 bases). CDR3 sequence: CAWSVNGGEAFF. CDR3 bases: TGTGCCTGGAGTGTAAACGGGGGCGAAGCTTTCTTT.